The 18 T cell receptor beta chains below come from one sample, sequenced in a study of blood T cell repertoires in COVID-19. The protocol was immunoSEQ multiplex PCR, while the TCRdb copy is restricted to in-frame clones and leaves out a portion. The table lists about 250,000 clones, about nine tenths of them singletons. The material sequenced was peripheral blood. The receptors come from a man aged 30 to 39 with COVID-19, enrolled during active disease.

The chain couples TRBV19 to TRBJ1-1, with 9 nucleotides matching TRBD1. Germline CDR1 is LNHDA and CDR2 is SQIVND (reference sequence). The CDR3 covers 13 residues. Trimming cost V 7 bases and J 5 bases; bases outside gene matches: 5. The CDR3 region has the DNA TGTGCCAGTATAGGACAGGGGAGGACTGAAGCTTTCTTT. Translating it yields CASIGQGRTEAFF.

The gene calls are TRBV9 and TRBJ2-5, with 9 bases matching TRBD1. Losses at the gene ends were 4 bases for V and 5 bases for J; bases not matched to a gene: 12. The CDR3 loop spans 16 amino acids. The germline V gene has CDR1 SGDLS and CDR2 YYNGEE. The CDR3 loop is CASSFTPADRGETQYF. CDR3 nucleotides: TGTGCCAGCAGCTTTACCCCCGCGGACAGGGGTGAGACCCAGTACTTC.

The rearrangement joins TRBV10-3 to TRBJ1-2; TRBD1 might be the D (6 bases). This CDR3 is 13 amino acids long. V lost 3 bases and J 3 bases, leaving 8 bases between the germline ends. Germline lookup yields CDR1 ENHRY and CDR2 SYGVKD. DNA for the CDR3: TGTGCCATCAGTGAAGGGGGGGACTATGGCTACACCTTC. Its translation is CAISEGGDYGYTF.

This rearrangement joins TRBV30 to TRBJ2-6; 9 bases map to TRBD1. CDR1 is GTSNPN, CDR2 SVGIG, per germline (reference sequence). The trim removed 7 bases at V and 4 bases at J, leaving 5 bases unmatched. The CDR3 is made up of 14 amino acids. The CDR3 protein is CALSQGAGANVLTF. CDR3 in DNA: TGTGCCTTGTCACAGGGGGCAGGGGCCAACGTCCTGACTTTC.

This clone was seen once. V and J are TRBV18 and TRBJ1-1; TRBD1 is a possible D gene (5 bases). Germline CDR1 is KGHSH and CDR2 is LQKENI. V lost 1 base, J lost 8 bases, and 11 bases lay in between. The CDR3 extends over 13 amino acids. As DNA, the CDR3 is TGTGCCAGCTCACCACTAAAGGGGATCGAAGCTTTCTTT. Protein sequence: CASSPLKGIEAFF.

The chain recombines TRBV28 with TRBJ1-1, with D possibly being TRBD1 (5 bases). The CDR3 totals 15 residues. The germline V gene has CDR1 MDHEN and CDR2 SYDVKM. V lost 6 bases to trimming and J lost 1 base, with 15 bases between them. CDR3 sequence reads: CASSTSGAANTEAFF. The DNA of the CDR3 is TGTGCCAGCAGCACCTCTGGGGCAGCGAACACTGAAGCTTTCTTT.

The chain couples TRBV3-1 (or the pseudogene TRBV3-2) to TRBJ2-7; the D is unclear. The CDR3 sequence is 14 residues long. Trimming pared 1 base from V and 3 bases from J, leaving 10 bases between. The V gene's germline CDR1 is LGHDT and CDR2 YNNKEL (reference sequence). CDR3 protein: CASSQGIPGYEQYF. CDR3 bases: TGTGCCAGCAGCCAAGGGATACCGGGCTACGAGCAGTACTTC.

The rearrangement uses TRBV6-4 and TRBJ1-6, with D possibly TRBD1 on 6 matching bases. Germline lookup yields CDR1 MRHNA and CDR2 SNTAGT. V was trimmed by 6 bases and J by 7 bases, leaving 13 bases between them. This CDR3 has 14 residues. The CDR3 DNA reads as TGTGCCAGCAGGGACACTGACAGGAATTCACCCCTCCACTTT. Protein product: CASRDTDRNSPLHF.

The rearrangement joins TRBV3-1 (or the pseudogene TRBV3-2) to TRBJ2-7; TRBD2 might be the D (5 bases). CDR3 length: 16 residues. V was pared by 0 bases and J by 7 bases, with 19 bases between. Germline lookup yields CDR1 LGHDT and CDR2 YNNKEL (reference sequence). CDR3 region: CASSQDSGLSGQEQYF. The CDR3 nucleotides read TGTGCCAGCAGCCAAGATAGTGGACTTTCCGGCCAGGAGCAGTACTTC.

The chain has TRBV6-1 and TRBJ1-4, with D perhaps matching TRBD1 (6 bases). The CDR3 has 16 residues. Trimming left V 2 bases short and J 4 bases short, with 14 bases between. CDR1 and CDR2 from the germline V gene are MNHNS and SASEGT. The DNA for the CDR3 is TGTGCCAGCAGTGAAAGGGCACAGGGTTTTAATGAAAAACTGTTTTTT. This codes for CASSERAQGFNEKLFF.

This sequence joins TRBV14 and TRBJ2-3; tentatively, D is TRBD1 (5 bases). Per the germline V gene, CDR1 is SGHDN and CDR2 is FVKESK. The CDR3 length is 15 residues. Trimming stripped 4 bases from V and 1 base from J, with 12 bases between. CDR3: CASSPRVDGTDTQYF. CDR3 in DNA: TGTGCCAGCAGCCCCAGGGTTGATGGCACAGATACGCAGTATTTT.

This chain links TRBV10-1 with TRBJ1-1; D remains unclear. Germline CDR1 is WNHNN and CDR2 is SYGVQD (reference sequence). The V and J ends lost 2 bases and 3 bases respectively, with 16 bases between them. This CDR3 is 16 amino acids long. Here the CDR3 DNA reads TGCGCCAGCAGTGAGGACCCTGGAGCGTTGGACACTGAAGCTTTCTTT. Its translation is CASSEDPGALDTEAFF.

This clone was seen just once. The chain joins TRBV29-1 to TRBJ2-1; 9 positions match TRBD1. This CDR3 has 12 amino acids. Germline V lookup: CDR1 SQVTM, CDR2 ANQGSEA. Trimming took 1 base from V and 8 from J; bases not matched to a gene: 0. As DNA, the CDR3 is TGCAGCGTTGAAGGGACAGGGGATGAGCAGTTCTTC. Translated, it gives CSVEGTGDEQFF.

The genes are TRBV10-3 and TRBJ1-1, with 10 positions matching TRBD1. Trimming cost V 10 bases and J 6 bases; bases outside gene matches: 5. The CDR3 contains 12 residues. Germline CDR1 ENHRY, CDR2 SYGVKD. Here the CDR3 reads CATRQGAAEAFF. CDR3 DNA sequence: TGTGCCACCCGACAGGGGGCGGCTGAAGCTTTCTTT.

This chain joins TRBV19 and TRBJ2-7; D not resolved. Germline CDR1 and CDR2: LNHDA and SQIVND (reference sequence). The CDR3 sequence is 14 residues long. Trimming pared 4 bases from V and 0 bases from J, leaving 10 bases between. The chain's CDR3 is CASSKTPNSYEQYF. CDR3 bases: TGTGCCAGTAGTAAAACACCGAACTCCTACGAGCAGTACTTC.

The rearrangement joins TRBV12-3 or TRBV12-4 to TRBJ1-1; D unresolved. The CDR3 extends over 13 amino acids. V lost 7 bases and J 5 bases, leaving 14 bases between the germline ends. The CDR3 is CASTLAGSTEAFF. The CDR3 DNA reads TGTGCCAGCACCTTAGCGGGGAGTACTGAAGCTTTCTTT.

The chain carries TRBV19 and TRBJ2-2; D is unresolved. Germline CDR1 LNHDA, CDR2 SQIVND (reference sequence). Trimming left V 4 bases short and J 2 bases short, with 8 bases between. There are 14 residues in the CDR3. The CDR3 DNA reads TGTGCCAGTAGTACCAGTTTTAACACCGGGGAGCTGTTTTTT. This gives the protein CASSTSFNTGELFF.

This clone has only one observation. The chain combines TRBV9 with TRBJ2-1, with D possibly matching TRBD2 (5 bases). The CDR3 contains 13 residues. Germline V gives CDR1 SGDLS, CDR2 YYNGEE. V was trimmed by 0 bases and J by 8 bases, leaving 9 bases between them. The CDR3 here is CASSVGPGYEQFF. The DNA for the CDR3 is TGTGCCAGCAGCGTAGGTCCGGGGTATGAGCAGTTCTTC. The whole variable domain, filled in from reference TRBV9 and TRBJ2-1, reads DSGVTQTPKHLITATGQRVTLRCSPRSGDLSVYWYQQSLDQGLQFLIQYYNGEERAKGNILERFSAQQFPDLHSELNLSSLELGDSALYFCASSVGPGYEQFFGPGTRLTVL.